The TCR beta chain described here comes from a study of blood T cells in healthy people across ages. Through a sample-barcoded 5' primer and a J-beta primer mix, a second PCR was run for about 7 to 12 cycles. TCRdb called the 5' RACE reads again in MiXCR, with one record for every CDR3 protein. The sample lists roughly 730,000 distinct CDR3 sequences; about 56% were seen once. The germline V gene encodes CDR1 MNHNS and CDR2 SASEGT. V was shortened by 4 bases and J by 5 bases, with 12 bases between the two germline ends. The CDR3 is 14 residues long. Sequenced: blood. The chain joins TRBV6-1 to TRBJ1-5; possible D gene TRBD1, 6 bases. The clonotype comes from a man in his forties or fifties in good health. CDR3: CASSGTAKYQPQHF. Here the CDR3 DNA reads TGTGCCAGCAGTGGGACAGCTAAGTATCAGCCCCAGCATTTT.